The 29 T cell receptor beta chains in this list originate from one sample, sequenced in a study of CDR3 diversity in severe acne. TCRdb re-analysed the PCR reads in MiXCR, keeping a single row per CDR3 protein. The table has some 90,000 distinct CDR3 sequences, 49% seen once. The sequencing sample was made of blood. These receptors all stem from a male donor with severe acne vulgaris.

This clonotype was seen more than once but under ten times. The rearrangement joins TRBV28 to TRBJ1-2; D unclear. Germline V CDR1 and CDR2: MDHEN, SYDVKM. This CDR3 has 13 amino acids. V lost 5 bases and J lost 4, with 11 bases in between. This chain's CDR3 is CASSDGRTYGYTF. The CDR3 nucleotides read TGTGCCAGCAGTGACGGTAGAACCTATGGCTACACCTTC.

The rearrangement joins TRBV20-1 to TRBJ1-5; D ambiguous. Germline CDR1 reads DFQATT; CDR2 reads SNEGSKA (reference sequence). The V and J ends lost 6 bases and 0 bases respectively, with 21 bases between them. The CDR3 covers 17 residues. As DNA, the CDR3 is TGCAGTGCCGACGGACGGATGGGGATTTTTAGCAATCAGCCCCAGCATTTT. It is translated as CSADGRMGIFSNQPQHF.

This clonotype was found a few times. The chain has TRBV5-8 and TRBJ1-1; 9 bases line up with TRBD1. Germline V gene data show CDR1 as SGHTS and CDR2 as YDEGEE. J was trimmed by 5 bases and V by 4 bases; bases with no gene match: 6. This CDR3 is built from 14 residues. The CDR3 loop reads CASSVLQGATEAFF. The CDR3 coding sequence is TGTGCCAGCAGCGTGTTACAGGGGGCGACTGAAGCTTTCTTT.

The chain is built from TRBV29-1 and TRBJ2-7; TRBD2 matches 15 bases. This CDR3 is 14 amino acids long. The trim removed 5 bases at V and 6 bases at J, leaving 5 bases unmatched. Germline values: CDR1 SQVTM, CDR2 ANQGSEA. CDR3 protein: CSVKGLAGGREQYF. CDR3 in DNA: TGCAGCGTTAAGGGACTAGCGGGAGGACGCGAGCAGTACTTC.

This clonotype is labeled medium-sized. This rearrangement joins TRBV15 to TRBJ2-5, with 7 bases identical to TRBD1. The trim removed 3 bases at V and 7 bases at J, leaving 2 bases unmatched. Per germline, CDR1 LNHNV and CDR2 YYDKDF (reference sequence). This CDR3 contains 12 residues. CDR3 nucleotide sequence: TGTGCCACCAGCAGCGCAGGGGGGACCCAGTACTTC. Translation gives CATSSAGGTQYF.

This clonotype is classed as medium-sized. The chain combines TRBV4-2 with TRBJ2-1; D not resolved. The germline CDR1 and CDR2 sequences are LGHNA and YNFKEQ. The V end was cut by 1 base, the J end by 9 bases, with 7 bases between. The length of the CDR3 is 12 residues. As DNA, the CDR3 is TGTGCCAGCAGCCAAGCGGCCCCTGAGCAGTTCTTC. This encodes CASSQAAPEQFF.

The sample holds many counts of this clonotype. This sequence joins TRBV19 and TRBJ1-2; a possible D gene is TRBD1 (5 bases). Germline CDR1 reads LNHDA; CDR2 reads SQIVND (reference sequence). The CDR3 totals 11 residues. The ends were cut back, 6 bases at V and 8 bases at J, with 10 bases in the middle. The DNA of the CDR3 is TGTGCCAGTAGCCGCAGGGACGGCTACACCTTC. Translating gives CASSRRDGYTF.

The table lists this clonotype with many counts. The rearrangement links TRBV6-5 to TRBJ2-7; D is possibly TRBD1 or TRBD2 (5 bases each). Trimming pared 0 bases from V and 2 bases from J, leaving 11 bases between. Germline-derived CDR1 and CDR2 are MNHEY and SVGAGI. The CDR3 sequence is 15 residues long. CDR3 loop: CASSYSDGAAYEQYF. The CDR3 DNA follows: TGTGCCAGCAGTTACTCGGACGGGGCAGCCTACGAGCAGTACTTC.

The table lists this clonotype with many counts. This chain joins TRBV19 and TRBJ2-3; 11 positions match TRBD2. Germline V gene data show CDR1 as LNHDA and CDR2 as SQIVND (reference sequence). The junction had 5 bases not matched to a gene; V was cut back by 3 bases and J by 6 bases. This CDR3 contains 15 residues. The CDR3 DNA follows: TGTGCCAGTAGTATGCTAGCGGGAGGTTTGGATACGCAGTATTTT. Its translation: CASSMLAGGLDTQYF.

CDR3 bases: TGCAGCGTTGCGGGCGGGGGGGGTCACGAGCAGTACTTC. This sequence encodes CSVAGGGGHEQYF. The chain is built from TRBV29-1 and TRBJ2-7; 9 bases are shared with TRBD2. The CDR3 consists of 13 residues. CDR1 and CDR2 from the germline V gene are SQVTM and ANQGSEA. V was clipped by 4 bases and J by 5 bases; unmatched bases: 6.

In its sample, this clonotype was seen a few times. V usage is TRBV10-3 and J usage is TRBJ2-5; D unresolved. This CDR3 comprises 11 residues. The V end lost 8 bases, the J end lost 2 bases, and 6 bases lay between the germline ends. CDR1 is ENHRY, CDR2 SYGVKD, per germline. The CDR3 DNA follows: TGTGCCATCGGTCAGCAAGAGACCCAGTACTTC. Encoded protein: CAIGQQETQYF.

This clonotype is labeled medium-sized. The chain employs TRBV29-1 and TRBJ1-2, with no clear D. The V gene's germline CDR1 is SQVTM and CDR2 ANQGSEA. Deletions cut 5 bases from V and 4 bases from J, with 11 bases between. The length of the CDR3 is 12 residues. CDR3 coding DNA: TGCAGCGTTCTATCACCGATCTATGGCTACACCTTC. It is translated as CSVLSPIYGYTF. The full variable domain, rest sourced from reference TRBV29-1 and TRBJ1-2, is SAVISQKPSRDICQRGTSLTIQCQVDSQVTMMFWYRQQPGQSLTLIATANQGSEATYESGFVIDKFPISRPNLTFSTLTVSNMSPEDSSIYLCSVLSPIYGYTFGSGTRLTVV.

V usage is TRBV25-1 and J usage is TRBJ1-1; no definite D call. This CDR3 region has 13 residues. The ends were cut back, 3 bases at V and 0 bases at J, with 5 bases in the middle. From germline, CDR1 is MGHDK and CDR2 SYGVNS. CDR3 bases: TGTGCCAGCAGTGATCTGTTGAACACTGAAGCTTTCTTT. Amino acids: CASSDLLNTEAFF. The entire variable domain, with the rest obtained from reference TRBV25-1 and TRBJ1-1, is as follows: EADIYQTPRYLVIGTGKKITLECSQTMGHDKMYWYQQDPGMELHLIHYSYGVNSTEKGDLSSESTVSRIRTEHFPLTLESARPSHTSQYLCASSDLLNTEAFFGQGTRLTVV.

This rearrangement joins TRBV6-6 to TRBJ1-2, with a weak D call TRBD1 (5 bases). Germline V gene sequence: CDR1 MNHNY, CDR2 SVGAGI (reference sequence). V lost 8 bases and J 3 bases, leaving 10 bases between the germline ends. This CDR3 is built from 12 residues. CDR3 region: CASLGTYYGYTF. The CDR3 DNA sequence: TGTGCCAGCCTCGGGACGTACTATGGCTACACCTTC.

The chain is built from TRBV7-9 and TRBJ2-5, with 16 bases aligning to TRBD2. V trimming: 5 bases; J trimming: 5 bases; junction bases outside the gene matches: 8. The CDR3 sequence is 17 residues long. Germline V gene data show CDR1 as SEHNR and CDR2 as FQNEAQ (reference sequence). The CDR3, as DNA: TGTGCCAGCAGCGGCGCGGGACTAGCGGGAGGGCCGGAGACCCAGTACTTC. Translating gives CASSGAGLAGGPETQYF.

The gene calls are TRBV5-1 and TRBJ2-7; 10 bases fit TRBD2. J was trimmed by 5 bases and V by 1 base; bases with no gene match: 9. This CDR3 region has 16 residues. Per germline, CDR1 SGHRS and CDR2 YFSETQ. CDR3 region: CASSLRVSLAGDEQYF. Written as DNA, the CDR3 is TGCGCCAGCAGCTTGCGCGTCAGTCTAGCGGGAGACGAGCAGTACTTC.

This clonotype was detected many times. The chain combines TRBV6-6 with TRBJ2-3; D call uncertain. This CDR3 is built from 12 residues. CDR1 is MNHNY and CDR2 is SVGAGI in the germline V gene (reference sequence). Between the trimmed V and J ends, which lost 2 bases and 4 bases, there was a span of 4 bases. The CDR3 nucleotides read TGTGCCAGCAGTTACCCGTCAGATACGCAGTATTTT. Protein sequence: CASSYPSDTQYF.

This clonotype was observed once. The J gene is TRBJ2-6, the V gene TRBV25-1, with D perhaps matching TRBD1 or TRBD2 (7 bases each). The germline V gene encodes CDR1 MGHDK and CDR2 SYGVNS. V was clipped by 10 bases and J by 0 bases, with 19 bases between them. The CDR3 has 17 residues. This CDR3 reads CATQEGGTASGANVLTF. The CDR3 DNA reads TGTGCCACCCAGGAGGGAGGGACAGCCTCTGGGGCCAACGTCCTGACTTTC.

This clonotype was observed many times. The V gene is TRBV7-8, the J gene TRBJ1-6; D ambiguous. The germline gives CDR1 SGHVS, CDR2 FQNEAQ. V shed 5 bases and J shed 13 bases, with 12 bases lying between them. The CDR3 length is 12 residues. This chain's CDR3 is CASSNYGMPLHF. The CDR3 nucleotides read TGTGCCAGCAGCAACTACGGGATGCCCCTCCACTTT.

CDR3 sequence: CASSPGQSLAMNTEAFF. The CDR3 DNA reads TGTGCCAGCTCGCCCGGACAGTCTCTAGCAATGAACACTGAAGCTTTCTTT. J is TRBJ1-1 and V is TRBV18; TRBD1 might be the D (6 bases). The V end was cut by 6 bases, the J end by 0 bases, with 20 bases between. This CDR3 is 17 amino acids long. The germline V gene has CDR1 KGHSH and CDR2 LQKENI.

This chain connects TRBV7-2 to TRBJ2-7; D is uncertain. Trimming stripped 5 bases from V and 3 bases from J, with 8 bases between. Germline V gene lookup returns CDR1 SGHTA and CDR2 FQGNSA. This CDR3 is 12 amino acids long. CDR3 coding DNA: TGTGCCAGCAGCACAGAAGACTACGAGCAGTACTTC. As protein: CASSTEDYEQYF.

The gene calls are TRBV20-1 and TRBJ2-3; the match to TRBD2 covers 8 bases. Trimming took 0 bases from V and 5 from J; bases not matched to a gene: 4. The CDR3 is 14 amino acids. Per the germline V gene, CDR1 is DFQATT and CDR2 is SNEGSKA (reference sequence). The CDR3 spells CSARDRAGGDTQYF. The CDR3 nucleotides read TGCAGTGCTAGAGATAGGGCGGGAGGAGATACGCAGTATTTT.

This clonotype was found many times. J is TRBJ1-5 and V is TRBV20-1; D is undetermined. The CDR3 loop spans 15 amino acids. V lost 6 bases to trimming and J lost 0 bases, with 15 bases between them. Per germline, CDR1 DFQATT and CDR2 SNEGSKA (reference sequence). The CDR3 reads CSASSWEYSNQPQHF. The CDR3 bases are TGCAGTGCCAGCTCTTGGGAATATAGCAATCAGCCCCAGCATTTT.

The chain uses TRBV5-5 and TRBJ1-2; 7 nucleotides line up with TRBD1. CDR3 size: 16 residues. CDR1 is SGHKS, CDR2 YYEKEE, per germline (reference sequence). Germline trimming cut 4 bases from V and 3 bases from J; bases unmatched to any gene: 12. The CDR3 sequence is CASSLSDRNNDYGYTF. In DNA, the CDR3 is TGTGCCAGCAGCCTATCGGACAGGAATAACGACTATGGCTACACCTTC.

V usage is TRBV30 and J usage is TRBJ2-3, with TRBD1 identical over 7 bases. The germline gives CDR1 GTSNPN, CDR2 SVGIG (reference sequence). This CDR3 is 14 amino acids long. V shed 2 bases and J 3 bases; nucleotides not matched to a gene: 5. The DNA of the CDR3 is TGTGCCTGGAGTCGGGACAGCATGACAGATACGCAGTATTTT. Translated: CAWSRDSMTDTQYF.

The chain employs TRBV9 and TRBJ2-5, with 12 positions matching TRBD2. The V gene end was trimmed by 4 bases and the J gene end by 5 bases; junction bases not matched to a gene: 6. This CDR3 region has 15 residues. CDR1 and CDR2 from the germline V gene are SGDLS and YYNGEE. This CDR3 is CASSSSGGALETQYF. The CDR3 region has the DNA TGTGCCAGCAGCTCTAGCGGGGGGGCGTTGGAGACCCAGTACTTC.

V and J are TRBV6-5 and TRBJ1-1; 10 nucleotides agree with TRBD1. This CDR3 contains 13 residues. The J segment lost 8 bases and the V segment lost 6 bases, leaving 6 bases of the junction unmatched. CDR1 MNHEY and CDR2 SVGAGI come from the germline V gene. The CDR3 DNA is TGTGCCAGCAGACGCGACAGGGGGCCGGAAGCTTTCTTT. It specifies CASRRDRGPEAFF.

The rearrangement joins TRBV5-1 to TRBJ1-3, with TRBD1 identical over 8 bases. Germline-derived CDR1 and CDR2 are SGHRS and YFSETQ. V lost 2 bases and J lost 0; bases outside the gene matches: 10. The CDR3 spans 18 residues. The DNA of the CDR3 is TGCGCCAGCAGCTTAGATTTGCGGACAGGGAGCTCTGGAAACACCATATATTTT. Its protein is CASSLDLRTGSSGNTIYF.

This clonotype was observed many times. The J gene is TRBJ2-1, the V gene TRBV14; no clear D. The CDR3 is 16 residues long. Trimming pared 8 bases from V and 4 bases from J, leaving 21 bases between. The germline V gene encodes CDR1 SGHDN and CDR2 FVKESK. CDR3 coding DNA: TGTGCCAGCTCTCCCCCGCCCCCTAGGGAATACAATGAGCAGTTCTTC. This gives the protein CASSPPPPREYNEQFF.